These T cell receptor beta chains were read from a single sample in a study of metastatic and nonmetastatic thyroid tumors. Through MiXCR, TCRdb re-clonotyped the PCR reads. The sample shows about 21,000 clones, about 18% of them seen only once. Sequenced sample: blood. The source of these receptors is a male donor with papillary thyroid cancer or a benign thyroid nodule (not recorded which). Some clones in this sample may be carry-over from other donors' samples. The CDR3 runs from the conserved cysteine through the conserved F or W. The D gene is left open where the match is weak. Part of the rows lack a size; the others show once, few, many or a class for expanded clones.

CDR3 length: 14
V gene: TRBV20-1
J gene: TRBJ1-6
clone size: NA
D gene: NA
CDR3 protein: CSARGHSVNSPLHF
CDR3 DNA: TGCAGTGCTAGGGGACATTCCGTCAATTCACCCCTCCACTTT

CDR3 length: 21
V gene: TRBV20-1
J gene: TRBJ2-1
clone size: many
D gene: TRBD2
CDR3 protein: CSARGIPGLAGGRRSYNEQFF
CDR3 DNA: TGCAGTGCTAGAGGTATTCCGGGACTAGCGGGGGGCCGCCGCTCCTACAATGAGCAGTTCTTC

CDR3 length: 15
V gene: TRBV18
J gene: TRBJ1-3
clone size: NA
D gene: NA
CDR3 protein: CASSRRQSSGNTIYF
CDR3 DNA: TGTGCCAGCTCGCGCAGACAGAGCTCTGGAAACACCATATATTTT

CDR3 length: 14
V gene: TRBV9
J gene: TRBJ2-5
clone size: many
D gene: NA
CDR3 protein: CASSASGRAETQYF
CDR3 DNA: TGTGCCAGCAGTGCCTCGGGAAGAGCTGAGACCCAGTACTTC

CDR3 length: 14
V gene: TRBV2
J gene: TRBJ1-1
clone size: many
D gene: NA
CDR3 protein: CASLRTEKNTEAFF
CDR3 DNA: TGTGCCAGCCTAAGGACAGAGAAGAACACTGAAGCTTTCTTT

CDR3 length: 14
V gene: TRBV18
J gene: TRBJ2-6
clone size: many
D gene: NA
CDR3 protein: CASSPQSGANVLTF
CDR3 DNA: TGTGCCAGCTCACCACAATCTGGGGCCAACGTCCTGACTTTC

CDR3 length: 14
V gene: TRBV20-1
J gene: TRBJ1-5
clone size: many
D gene: TRBD1
CDR3 protein: CSATGTGINQPQHF
CDR3 DNA: TGCAGTGCTACGGGGACAGGGATCAATCAGCCCCAGCATTTT

CDR3 length: 15
V gene: TRBV20-1
J gene: TRBJ2-2
clone size: many
D gene: TRBD2
CDR3 protein: CSALEAGGWTGELFF
CDR3 DNA: TGCAGTGCTTTAGAAGCGGGAGGTTGGACCGGGGAGCTGTTTTTT

CDR3 length: 16
V gene: TRBV7-2
J gene: TRBJ2-5
clone size: once
D gene: NA
CDR3 protein: CASSLDTVQGGETQYF
CDR3 DNA: TGTGCCAGCAGCTTAGATACAGTACAGGGTGGAGAGACCCAGTACTTC

CDR3 length: 15
V gene: TRBV5-5
J gene: TRBJ2-1
clone size: few
D gene: TRBD2
CDR3 protein: CASSLSLAAYNEQFF
CDR3 DNA: TGTGCCAGCAGCTTATCTCTAGCGGCCTACAATGAGCAGTTCTTC

CDR3 length: 15
V gene: TRBV28
J gene: TRBJ2-2
clone size: many
D gene: NA
CDR3 protein: CASSLWGTNTGELFF
CDR3 DNA: TGTGCCAGCAGTTTGTGGGGCACGAACACCGGGGAGCTGTTTTTT

CDR3 length: 18
V gene: TRBV24-1
J gene: TRBJ1-5
clone size: many
D gene: TRBD1
CDR3 protein: CATSEPGQGDYSNQPQHF
CDR3 DNA: TGTGCCACCAGTGAACCGGGACAGGGGGATTATAGCAATCAGCCCCAGCATTTT

CDR3 length: 16
V gene: TRBV6-1
J gene: TRBJ2-1
clone size: many
D gene: TRBD2
CDR3 protein: CASSSYGLADDNEQFF
CDR3 DNA: TGTGCCAGCAGCTCCTATGGACTAGCGGATGACAATGAGCAGTTCTTC

CDR3 length: 13
V gene: TRBV27
J gene: TRBJ2-7
clone size: medium-sized
D gene: NA
CDR3 protein: CASSLRGAYEQYF
CDR3 DNA: TGTGCCAGCAGTCTCCGGGGTGCATACGAGCAGTACTTC

CDR3 length: 17
V gene: TRBV12-3/TRBV12-4
J gene: TRBJ2-5
clone size: few
D gene: NA
CDR3 protein: CASSQSLYIGGVETQYF
CDR3 DNA: TGTGCCAGCAGTCAATCCCTATATATCGGGGGAGTTGAGACCCAGTACTTC

CDR3 length: 14
V gene: TRBV25-1
J gene: TRBJ1-1
clone size: many
D gene: NA
CDR3 protein: CASSEYQEGTEAFF
CDR3 DNA: TGTGCCAGCAGTGAATACCAGGAAGGCACTGAAGCTTTCTTT

CDR3 length: 13
V gene: TRBV2
J gene: TRBJ2-2
clone size: many
D gene: NA
CDR3 protein: CASTGPSGGELFF
CDR3 DNA: TGTGCCAGTACCGGGCCCTCGGGTGGGGAGCTGTTTTTT

CDR3 length: 15
V gene: TRBV11-2
J gene: TRBJ2-1
clone size: NA
D gene: TRBD1
CDR3 protein: CASRETGVYYNEQFF
CDR3 DNA: TGTGCCAGCAGAGAGACAGGGGTATACTACAATGAGCAGTTCTTC

CDR3 length: 13
V gene: TRBV2
J gene: TRBJ1-2
clone size: many
D gene: TRBD1
CDR3 protein: CASRIGQEGGYTF
CDR3 DNA: TGTGCCAGCAGGATCGGACAGGAGGGAGGCTACACCTTC

CDR3 length: 17
V gene: TRBV9
J gene: TRBJ2-6
clone size: NA
D gene: NA
CDR3 protein: CASSRREIPSGANVLTF
CDR3 DNA: TGTGCCAGCAGCCGGAGGGAGATTCCCTCTGGGGCCAACGTCCTGACTTTC

CDR3 length: 10
V gene: TRBV2
J gene: TRBJ2-3
clone size: many
D gene: NA
CDR3 protein: CASREDTQYF
CDR3 DNA: TGTGCCAGCAGAGAAGATACGCAGTATTTT

CDR3 length: 16
V gene: TRBV27
J gene: TRBJ2-1
clone size: many
D gene: NA
CDR3 protein: CASSGSTRGTYNEQFF
CDR3 DNA: TGTGCCAGCTCCGGCTCTACGCGGGGAACCTACAATGAGCAGTTCTTC

CDR3 length: 18
V gene: TRBV9
J gene: TRBJ1-2
clone size: NA
D gene: TRBD1
CDR3 protein: CASRVAPTAKTGNYGYTF
CDR3 DNA: TGTGCCAGCAGAGTAGCTCCCACCGCTAAGACAGGGAACTATGGCTACACCTTC

CDR3 length: 12
V gene: TRBV5-1
J gene: TRBJ2-1
clone size: many
D gene: NA
CDR3 protein: CASSWDYNEQFF
CDR3 DNA: TGCGCCAGCAGCTGGGACTACAATGAGCAGTTCTTC